The T cell receptor beta chain described here comes from a study of cytomegalovirus exposure and HLA in healthy donors. Study-level findings and limits: Most sequenced TCRs were rare (though some public TCRs occurred in many donors).

Trimming removed 5 bases at V and 8 bases at J, with 9 bases between. CDR1 and CDR2 from the germline V gene are SNHLY and FYNNEI. The CDR3 runs to 11 residues. The PCR contained 60 Vbeta and 13 Jbeta primers. Sequencing was performed with immunoSEQ multiplex PCR; in TCRdb, only in-frame clones are kept and a portion is missing. The table has around 150,000 clones, 64% seen once. Comment on this clone: Its antigen is not identified.

The TCR was taken from a woman in her thirties in good health and CMV-seropositive. Sequenced material: PBMCs. V gene TRBV2 combines with J gene TRBJ1-1; D remains ambiguous. The chain's CDR3 is CASSSWLEAFF. The CDR3, as DNA: TGTGCCAGCAGTTCTTGGCTCGAAGCTTTCTTT.